This is a list of T cell receptor beta chains from one sample in a study of blood T cell repertoires in COVID-19. Clones were read by immunoSEQ multiplex PCR, and TCRdb kept only the in-frame ones, dropping some. The top ten hold 1.7% of the sample, which has about 400,000 clones, roughly 89% seen once. Sequenced: PBMCs or T cells enriched from blood (not recorded which). These receptors were taken from a woman in her twenties or thirties who had recovered from COVID-19. The CDR3 runs from the conserved cysteine through the conserved F or W. Each record gives: V gene, clone size, J gene, D gene, CDR3 protein, CDR3 DNA. D genes are given only for firm matches. A clone size is listed for some rows: how often the clone was seen (once, few, many), or a class if it is expanded.

TRBV12-5	-	TRBJ2-3	TRBD2	CASGSGLVTDTQYF	TGTGCTAGTGGCTCGGGACTAGTAACAGATACGCAGTATTTT
TRBV12-3/TRBV12-4	-	TRBJ1-2	TRBD1	CASSYGTGLGYTF	TGTGCCAGCAGTTACGGGACAGGGTTAGGCTACACCTTC
TRBV28	-	TRBJ1-5	TRBD1	CASSLSEDPGQGSNQPQHF	TGTGCCAGCAGTTTATCTGAAGACCCGGGACAGGGTAGCAATCAGCCCCAGCATTTT
TRBV30	-	TRBJ1-4	-	CAWSVRGEKLFF	TGTGCCTGGAGTGTACGGGGTGAAAAACTGTTTTTT
TRBV29-1	-	TRBJ2-3	TRBD2	CSVVLASGKPDTQYF	TGCAGCGTTGTGTTGGCTAGCGGGAAACCAGATACGCAGTATTTT
TRBV27	-	TRBJ1-5	-	CASSSTGGRVQPQHF	TGTGCCAGCAGTTCCACGGGGGGCAGGGTACAGCCCCAGCATTTT
TRBV27	-	TRBJ2-4	-	CASSYTDREGIQYF	TGTGCCAGCAGTTACACGGACAGGGAGGGCATTCAGTACTTC
TRBV5-1	few	TRBJ1-4	-	CASSPTTAANEKLFF	TGCGCCAGCAGCCCGACGACCGCGGCTAATGAAAAACTGTTTTTT
TRBV6-5	-	TRBJ2-7	-	CAAGERQFYEQYF	TGTGCCGCCGGCGAGCGGCAGTTCTACGAGCAGTACTTC
TRBV11-2	-	TRBJ1-2	-	CASSLGTAGVGYTF	TGTGCCAGCAGCTTAGGGACAGCGGGGGTGGGCTACACCTTC
TRBV29-1	-	TRBJ1-1	-	CSGQNTEAFF	TGCAGCGGACAGAACACTGAAGCTTTCTTT
TRBV3-1/TRBV3-2	-	TRBJ2-3	-	CASSKRRGAFTDTQYF	TGTGCCAGCAGCAAAAGACGGGGGGCTTTTACAGATACGCAGTATTTT
TRBV6-5	-	TRBJ2-4	TRBD1	CASSYSTRQGRNIQYF	TGTGCCAGCAGTTACTCGACCCGACAGGGTAGAAACATTCAGTACTTC
TRBV6-6	-	TRBJ2-3	-	CASTILETSTDTQYF	TGTGCCAGCACTATACTAGAGACTAGCACAGATACGCAGTATTTT
TRBV5-1	-	TRBJ1-3	TRBD1	CASSLRDSSSGNTIYF	TGCGCCAGCAGCTTGAGGGACAGCAGCTCTGGAAACACCATATATTTT
TRBV7-8	-	TRBJ2-7	TRBD1	CASSPGTGVNEQYF	TGTGCCAGCAGCCCCGGGACAGGGGTAAACGAGCAGTACTTC
TRBV3-1/TRBV3-2	-	TRBJ1-3	-	CASSQSLSGNTIYF	TGTGCCAGCAGCCAATCCCTTTCTGGAAACACCATATATTTT
TRBV5-4	once	TRBJ2-6	-	CASSPNYGGSSGANVLTF	TGTGCCAGCAGCCCGAATTATGGGGGCAGCTCTGGGGCCAACGTCCTGACTTTC
TRBV5-1	-	TRBJ1-4	TRBD1	CASSSIQGRLAEKLFF	TGCGCCAGCAGCTCTATACAGGGGAGGCTGGCTGAAAAACTGTTTTTT
TRBV9	-	TRBJ1-4	TRBD1	CASSAGTGTTNEKLFF	TGTGCCAGCAGCGCGGGGACAGGGACAACTAATGAAAAACTGTTTTTT
TRBV4-1	-	TRBJ1-2	-	CASSQGPSGDYGYTF	TGCGCCAGCAGCCAAGGCCCCAGCGGGGACTATGGCTACACCTTC
TRBV6-5	once	TRBJ2-7	TRBD2	CASKTSGGAQQYF	TGTGCCAGCAAGACTAGCGGGGGGGCCCAGCAGTACTTC
TRBV19	-	TRBJ1-1	-	CASTNRHLGQPSLFLMNTEAFF	TGTGCCAGTACTAATAGGCACCTCGGACAGCCGAGCCTTTTCCTCATGAACACTGAAGCTTTCTTT
TRBV5-1	-	TRBJ1-6	TRBD1	CASSFGTGGNSPLHF	TGCGCCAGCAGCTTTGGGACAGGAGGTAATTCACCCCTCCACTTT
TRBV5-4	-	TRBJ1-1	-	CASSLAAEIMNTEAFF	TGTGCCAGCAGCTTGGCCGCGGAAATCATGAACACTGAAGCTTTCTTT
TRBV28	-	TRBJ1-2	-	CASSFRDILGYTF	TGTGCCAGCAGTTTCCGGGACATCCTTGGCTACACCTTC
TRBV7-2	-	TRBJ1-2	-	CASSLAPGGYGYTF	TGTGCCAGCAGCTTAGCACCGGGAGGCTATGGCTACACCTTC
TRBV28	-	TRBJ2-3	-	CASSLGLVTSTDTQYF	TGTGCCAGCAGTTTGGGGCTAGTTACTAGCACAGATACGCAGTATTTT
TRBV5-6	-	TRBJ2-1	-	CASSLRANSYNEQFF	TGTGCCAGCAGCCTGAGAGCTAACTCCTACAATGAGCAGTTCTTC
TRBV28	-	TRBJ2-5	TRBD2	CASSFGLAGNEGTQYF	TGTGCCAGCAGTTTTGGTCTAGCGGGAAACGAAGGGACCCAGTACTTC
TRBV24-1	-	TRBJ2-1	-	CATSDLQGGQQFF	TGTGCCACCAGTGATTTGCAAGGCGGGCAACAGTTCTTC
TRBV3-1/TRBV3-2	-	TRBJ2-1	TRBD2	CASSQMGGEQFF	TGTGCCAGCAGCCAAATGGGAGGGGAGCAGTTCTTC
TRBV28	-	TRBJ1-3	TRBD1	CASSTGQGASGNTIYF	TGTGCCAGCAGTACGGGGCAGGGGGCATCTGGAAACACCATATATTTT
TRBV28	-	TRBJ2-1	-	CASSLYRGGNNEQFF	TGTGCCAGCAGTTTATACAGGGGAGGTAACAATGAGCAGTTCTTC
TRBV12-3/TRBV12-4	-	TRBJ2-7	-	CASTTGSNEQYF	TGTGCCAGCACAACAGGGAGCAACGAGCAGTACTTC
TRBV4-1	-	TRBJ2-2	-	CASSQATEYLTGELFF	TGCGCCAGCAGCCAGGCTACAGAGTACCTAACCGGGGAGCTGTTTTTT
TRBV28	-	TRBJ1-5	-	CASSLTDSNQPQHF	TGTGCCAGCAGTTTAACAGATAGCAATCAGCCCCAGCATTTT
TRBV21-1	few	TRBJ2-7	-	CASSKESTGSLDEQYF	TGTGCCAGCAGCAAAGAATCGACAGGGTCCCTCGACGAGCAGTACTTC
TRBV28	-	TRBJ1-5	TRBD1	CASSLVSGQTHF	TGTGCCAGCAGTTTGGTATCGGGACAGACCCATTTT
TRBV5-1	-	TRBJ2-7	TRBD1	CASSPRTGGRTSYEQYF	TGCGCCAGCAGCCCTAGAACAGGGGGCCGGACCTCCTACGAGCAGTACTTC
TRBV7-3	-	TRBJ2-2	TRBD1	CASRRTGGTGELFF	TGTGCCAGCAGAAGGACAGGGGGCACCGGGGAGCTGTTTTTT